The 10 T cell receptor beta chains presented below share a single source sample, sequenced in a study of shared clonotypes between healthy human individuals. Clones were sequenced by immunoSEQ multiplex PCR, and TCRdb holds only the in-frame ones, with some missing. The sample has some 1,400,000 clones, roughly 97% seen once. Input material: naive CD4+ T cells sorted from blood. The subset: CD45RA+ positively selected. The source is a man aged 25 to 40 in good health.

The chain has TRBV7-9 and TRBJ2-5; no firm D call. V was shortened by 1 base and J by 0 bases, with 6 bases between the two germline ends. The V gene's germline CDR1 is SEHNR and CDR2 FQNEAQ (reference sequence). The CDR3 is 14 residues long. The DNA for the CDR3 is TGTGCCAGCAGCTTAGGAGCAAACCAAGAGACCCAGTACTTC. Its translation: CASSLGANQETQYF.

The chain has TRBV2 and TRBJ2-3, with a possible D match to TRBD1 (7 bases). Trimming took off 3 bases at V and 4 bases at J, with 14 bases between the two ends. The CDR3 has 15 residues. In germline, CDR1 is SNHLY, CDR2 FYNNEI. CDR3 in DNA: TGTGCCAGCAGTGATCGGAGGGGGCTATCAGATACGCAGTATTTT. This gives the protein CASSDRRGLSDTQYF.

For this clone: This specimen includes other DNA sequences encoding the same CDR3. The gene calls are TRBV5-4 and TRBJ2-1; TRBD1 matches 9 bases. The germline CDR1 and CDR2 sequences are SGHNT and YYREEE (reference sequence). The CDR3 contains 14 residues. The V and J ends lost 3 bases and 7 bases, in that order; junction bases with no gene match: 5. DNA of the CDR3: TGTGCCAGCAGCTCGGGACAGGGTCGGAATGAGCAGTTCTTC. Translating gives CASSSGQGRNEQFF.

This clone was recorded once. The V call is TRBV27, the J call TRBJ2-7; TRBD1 aligns across 7 bases. The CDR3 loop spans 15 amino acids. Losses at the gene ends were 0 bases for V and 6 bases for J; bases not matched to a gene: 8. Germline assignment: CDR1 MNHEY and CDR2 SMNVEV (reference sequence). CDR3 amino acids: CASSLSGTVQIEQYF. CDR3 bases: TGTGCCAGCAGTTTATCCGGGACAGTACAAATCGAGCAGTACTTC.

V usage is TRBV2 and J usage is TRBJ2-7, with 11 bases lining up with TRBD2. Looked up from germline, CDR1 is SNHLY and CDR2 is FYNNEI. The V segment lost 8 bases and the J segment 3 bases; nucleotides outside the gene matches: 24. CDR3 length: 20 residues. Written as DNA, the CDR3 is TGTGCCAGCGAGGGGGGGCCGAGGCATCTTTCGACTAGCGGGAACTACGAGCAGTACTTC. The encoded protein is CASEGGPRHLSTSGNYEQYF. Supplemented by reference TRBV2 and TRBJ2-7, the full variable domain reads EPEVTQTPSHQVTQMGQEVILRCVPISNHLYFYWYRQILGQKVEFLVSFYNNEISEKSEIFDDQFSVERPDGSNFTLKIRSTKLEDSAMYFCASEGGPRHLSTSGNYEQYFGPGTRLTVT.

About this clone itself: Different DNA sequences within this sample yield the same CDR3. V gene TRBV11-2 combines with J gene TRBJ2-1, with 11 bases lining up with TRBD2. Germline V CDR1 and CDR2: SGHAT, FQNNGV. The CDR3 spans 15 residues. J was trimmed by 5 bases and V by 6 bases; bases with no gene match: 6. In DNA form, the CDR3 reads TGTGCCAGCAGTTCCGGGACTAGCGGTAACAATGAGCAGTTCTTC. Translated: CASSSGTSGNNEQFF.

About this clone: The sample holds other DNA sequences that translate to the same CDR3. The chain links TRBV5-1 to TRBJ2-7, with D perhaps TRBD1 (5 bases). The CDR3 spans 12 residues. Germline assignment: CDR1 SGHRS and CDR2 YFSETQ. Between the trimmed V and J ends, which lost 2 bases and 5 bases, there was a span of 8 bases. CDR3 protein: CASSLDRDEQYF. The DNA of the CDR3 is TGCGCCAGCAGCTTAGACAGAGACGAGCAGTACTTC.

The chain couples TRBV7-6 to TRBJ2-2; 10 bases align to TRBD2. The V gene end was trimmed by 2 bases and the J gene end by 5 bases; junction bases not matched to a gene: 14. CDR3 length: 19 residues. Germline V gives CDR1 SGHVS, CDR2 FNYEAQ. The CDR3 DNA sequence: TGTGCCAGCAGCTTACGACATTTAAGAGTAGCGGGAGGAACCGGGGAGCTGTTTTTT. Its protein is CASSLRHLRVAGGTGELFF.

The genes are TRBV30 and TRBJ2-7, with TRBD2 identical over 7 bases. The CDR3 totals 12 residues. The trim removed 2 bases at V and 5 bases at J, leaving 3 bases unmatched. CDR1 is GTSNPN and CDR2 is SVGIG in the germline V gene (reference sequence). The CDR3 coding sequence is TGTGCCTGGAGTCGCGGGGGACACGAGCAGTACTTC. This gives the protein CAWSRGGHEQYF.

V and J are TRBV20-1 and TRBJ2-7; no definite D call. V was shortened by 4 bases and J by 6 bases, with 10 bases between the two germline ends. Germline assignment: CDR1 DFQATT and CDR2 SNEGSKA (reference sequence). This CDR3 is 11 amino acids long. Here the CDR3 reads CSAIVIREQYF. CDR3 nucleotide sequence: TGCAGTGCTATTGTGATCCGCGAGCAGTACTTC.